This T cell receptor (beta chain) was sequenced during a study of T cells in localized non-small cell lung cancer. Broader study findings: Median detection of top 100 tumor clones in adjacent lung was around 57 clones.

This clone was detected only a few times. Its matching antigen is unknown. Trimming left V 10 bases short and J 0 bases short, with 12 bases between. The CDR3 spans 13 residues. Germline V gene data show CDR1 as MGHDK and CDR2 as SYGVNS. Sequencing was performed with immunoSEQ multiplex PCR; in TCRdb, only in-frame clones are kept and a portion is missing. The sample shows fewer than 60,000 clones, about four fifths of them seen only once. This chain uses TRBV25-1 with TRBJ1-1; D gene unclear. The material was peripheral blood, obtained before any cancer treatment. The sequence derives from a female donor older than 55 with stage II squamous cell lung carcinoma. In DNA, the CDR3 is TGTGCCACGCGAAGGGAGGTGAACACTGAAGCTTTCTTT. Amino acids: CATRREVNTEAFF.